The present entry profiles one T cell receptor (beta chain) with its context. Its cognate antigen is unknown. These data are taken from a study of cytomegalovirus exposure and HLA in healthy donors. Study-level points and caveats: Across donors, presence/absence analyses took sequencing depth to be roughly uniform. Later analysis found that TCR beta chains associated with HLA were more clonally expanded than other, equally common chains. V- and J-gene trimming in TCR beta was tied to a missense DCLRE1C variant by an analysis performed later.

Per the germline V gene, CDR1 is LNHDA and CDR2 is SQIVND (reference sequence). The CDR3 consists of 13 residues. The V and J ends lost 8 bases and 6 bases respectively, with 17 bases between them. The PCR had 60 Vbeta and 13 Jbeta primers. Original data processing: Approximately 11 million of 80 million to 85 million unique TCR beta chains were shared, per a later count. TCRdb's copy holds only in-frame clones and misses some; the assay was immunoSEQ multiplex PCR. V and J calls and clone size are as listed in that table; D and trimming were resolved from the DNA. Seen here are 85,000 to 100,000 clones, around four fifths observed once, and the top ten hold around 7%.

This chain joins TRBV19 and TRBJ2-7; D gene uncertain. The origin of this receptor is a man younger than 45 in good health and CMV-seronegative. Sequenced material: PBMCs. The CDR3 reads CASHTAPVGEQYF. The CDR3 DNA sequence: TGTGCCAGTCATACAGCCCCTGTAGGCGAGCAGTACTTC.